This TCR beta chain comes out of a study of shared clonotypes between healthy human individuals. Overall study context: CD8 memory received one plate per donor, CD8 naive two, CD4 memory three and CD4 naive three. Overall study findings and caveats: On the whole, naive subsets had larger estimated richness than memory subsets had.

A word on this clone: The antigen remains undetermined.

Each replicate PCR on the sorted subsets used around 200 ng DNA (around 30,000 T cell genomes). Generated by immunoSEQ multiplex PCR, the TCRdb table keeps only in-frame clones and is missing some. This sample has about 690,000 clones, with less than 95% found just once. The study drew all its donors from Caucasian adults living in Nashville, Tennessee. The CDR3 has 12 residues. The V gene lost 0 bases and the J gene lost 6 bases, with 6 bases spanning the gap. Germline CDR1 reads SEHNR; CDR2 reads FQNEAQ (reference sequence). Sequenced material: memory CD8+ T cells from PBMCs. Subset indicated: CD45RO+ cells pooled with CCR7-negative TemRA cells. The V and J genes are TRBV7-9 and TRBJ2-7; D not resolved. The TCR originated in a man in his late teens or twenties in good health. Some clones in this sample may be carry-over from other donors' samples. CDR3 sequence: CASSLAYSEQYF. The CDR3 nucleotides read TGTGCCAGCAGCTTAGCTTACTCCGAGCAGTACTTC.